These T cell receptor beta chains were read from a single sample in a study of CD8+ T cells in alopecia areata. Repertoires were generated with immunoSEQ multiplex PCR, while TCRdb's copy carries only in-frame clones and drops some. The table lists 95,000 to 100,000 clones, 55% to 70% of them singletons. The starting material was CD8+ T cells sorted from blood, obtained between weeks 55 and 65, from a patient treated with tofacitinib. These receptor sequences come from a human donor with alopecia areata. CDR3s include the opening cysteine and the closing phenylalanine or tryptophan. A D gene is named only where the DNA matches it firmly. Not all rows give a size; the values are once, few, many and, for expanded clones, a class.

>NA|TRBV2|NA|TRBJ1-1
TGTGCCAGCCGGAGGGGGTATGGGAACACTGAAGCTTTCTTT
CASRRGYGNTEAFF
>NA|TRBV30|NA|TRBJ2-5
TGTGCCTGGAGTCTGAAAGAGACCCAGTACTTC
CAWSLKETQYF
>NA|TRBV27|NA|TRBJ2-7
TGTGCCAGCAGTCCCTCCTACGAGCAGTACTTC
CASSPSYEQYF
>NA|TRBV5-1|NA|TRBJ1-2
TGCGCCAGCAGCCATGATGGTGGCTACACCTTC
CASSHDGGYTF
>TRBD1|TRBV7-9|NA|TRBJ2-5
TGTGCCAGCAGCTTAGAGCCCCTTCTAACCGGGACAGGGGAGGAGACCCAGTACTTC
CASSLEPLLTGTGEETQYF
>NA|TRBV11-2|NA|TRBJ2-1
TGTGCCAGCAGCAAGGGTTACAATGAGCAGTTCTTC
CASSKGYNEQFF
>NA|TRBV5-6|few|TRBJ2-3
TGTGCCAGCAGCTACGGCCCAGGAGATACGCAGTATTTT
CASSYGPGDTQYF
>TRBD1|TRBV18|few|TRBJ1-5
TGTGCCAGCTCGCCCGGGACAGGCAATCAGCCCCAGCATTTT
CASSPGTGNQPQHF
>NA|TRBV5-6|NA|TRBJ2-3
TGTGCCAGCAGCTGGGGCACTGCAACTAGCACAGATACGCAGTATTTT
CASSWGTATSTDTQYF
>NA|TRBV28|NA|TRBJ2-2
TGTGCCAGCAGTAAAGAGTGGTACGGGGAGCTGTTTTTT
CASSKEWYGELFF
>NA|TRBV5-4|NA|TRBJ1-1
TGTGCCAGCAGCGCTACAGGATTGGAAGCTTTCTTT
CASSATGLEAFF
>NA|TRBV29-1|NA|TRBJ2-3
TGCAGCGTGTACTGGGATACGCAGTATTTT
CSVYWDTQYF
>TRBD1|TRBV5-6|NA|TRBJ2-1
TGTGCCAGCAGCCAGGGGGCGGGTGAGCAGTTCTTC
CASSQGAGEQFF
>NA|TRBV13|NA|TRBJ2-1
TGTGCCAGCAGCCCAAGGGCAGGGAGCTCCTACAATGAGCAGTTCTTC
CASSPRAGSSYNEQFF
>NA|TRBV10-3|NA|TRBJ2-3
TGTGCCATCAGTGGGGGGCCCGCTAGCACAGATACGCAGTATTTT
CAISGGPASTDTQYF
>NA|TRBV7-9|NA|TRBJ2-7
TGTGCCAGCAGCGCTGACGGTCTCTACGAGCAGTACTTC
CASSADGLYEQYF
>TRBD2|TRBV2|few|TRBJ2-1
TGTGCCAGCAGCTCCGAAGAGCGGGGACCCAATGAGCAGTTCTTC
CASSSEERGPNEQFF
>NA|TRBV7-9|NA|TRBJ1-2
TGTGCCAGCATCATAGGGACTGATGGCTACACCTTC
CASIIGTDGYTF
>TRBD2|TRBV2|NA|TRBJ2-5
TGTGCCAGCAGTGGACTAGCGGTAGAGACCCAGTACTTC
CASSGLAVETQYF
>TRBD2|TRBV5-1|NA|TRBJ2-7
TGCGCCAGCAGCTTTTGTCTAGCGGGGTGTCCCTCCTACGAGCAGTACTTC
CASSFCLAGCPSYEQYF
>NA|TRBV18|NA|TRBJ2-1
TGTGCCAGCTCACCAAATTGGGCGGTGAGCTCCTACAATGAGCAGTTCTTC
CASSPNWAVSSYNEQFF
>NA|TRBV29-1|NA|TRBJ1-1
TGCAGCGTTAGGAGGGGGGGTCGGACTGAAGCTTTCTTT
CSVRRGGRTEAFF
>NA|TRBV27|few|TRBJ1-5
TGTGCCAGCAGTTTAGCCGATGGGGGGAATCAGCCCCAGCATTTT
CASSLADGGNQPQHF
>NA|TRBV13|NA|TRBJ2-2
TGTGCCAGCAGCTTAGCGGCGAACACCGGGGAGCTGTTTTTT
CASSLAANTGELFF
>NA|TRBV6-5|NA|TRBJ1-1
TGTGCCAGCAGTTACCCCCCGGGCCTGAACACTGAAGCTTTCTTT
CASSYPPGLNTEAFF